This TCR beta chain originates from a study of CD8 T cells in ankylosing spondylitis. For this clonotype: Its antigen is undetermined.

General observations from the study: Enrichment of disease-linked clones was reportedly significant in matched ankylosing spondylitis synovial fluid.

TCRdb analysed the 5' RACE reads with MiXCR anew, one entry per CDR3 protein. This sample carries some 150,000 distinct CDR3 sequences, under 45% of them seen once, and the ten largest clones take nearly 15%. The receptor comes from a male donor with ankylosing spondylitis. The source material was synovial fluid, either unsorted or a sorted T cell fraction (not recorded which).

The CDR3 sequence: CASSGQGVVYEQYF. The CDR3 DNA follows: TGTGCCAGCAGTGGACAGGGGGTAGTCTACGAGCAGTACTTC. The chain carries TRBV2 and TRBJ2-7; 9 nucleotides match TRBD1. The CDR3 covers 14 residues. The V and J ends lost 4 bases and 3 bases, in that order; junction bases with no gene match: 4. Per germline, CDR1 SNHLY and CDR2 FYNNEI.